Sequencing of this T cell receptor beta chain was carried out in a study of patients and donors after allogeneic stem cell transplantation (dated by TCRdb to about 2020). V sheds 0 bases and J sheds 5 bases, leaving 5 bases between their ends. The CDR3 measures 13 amino acids from cysteine to phenylalanine. Kept here is only the CDR3 DNA, which spans 39 bases and is read in frame from base 1. CDR1 SGDLS and CDR2 YYNGEE were looked up in the germline V gene. Worth noting for this clonotype: The specificity of this receptor is unknown. The sample holds no much larger clone one base away, and base qualities are not on file.

Libraries were made using RT-PCR. Sequencing was performed on a NextSeq 550. TCRdb reanalyzed the raw reads on its own, using fastp at Q25 for trimming and MiXCR for clone calling, and kept in-frame beta chains. Rows matching on CDR3 protein sequence are summarized as one entry with the most common DNA and genes. Counted in this sample were roughly 940,000 distinct CDR3 sequences; roughly 17% of them appeared once. 6% of the sample goes to the ten largest clones. What was sequenced was blood, either unsorted or a sorted T cell fraction (not recorded which). This sequence uses TRBV9 and TRBJ2-2; no D gene can be assigned with confidence. The receptor was isolated from a human donor who was either an allogeneic HSCT recipient or a stem cell or donor lymphocyte infusion donor (not recorded which). It is not recorded whose cells these are; they may come from a transplant donor. The CDR3 protein sequence reads: CASSVVFTGELFF. DNA sequence: TGTGCCAGCAGCGTAGTGTTTACCGGGGAGCTGTTTTTT.